One and the same sample provided the 8 T cell receptor beta chains below, sequenced in a study of persistence of HIV-infected CD4 T cells. The immunoSEQ assay was version 4, run in survey mode. Sequencing was performed with immunoSEQ multiplex PCR; in TCRdb, only in-frame clones are kept and a portion is missing. The sample holds tens of thousands of clones, over 65% seen once. For these TCRs, the target antigens are not known. Overlapping HIV-1 Gag 15-mer peptides at 0.95 to 1 ug per peptide per mL were used. CD4+ T cells upregulating both CD40 ligand and CD69 were sorted as responding cells. The material was CD4+ T cells sorted from PBMCs after roughly 19-hour stimulation, obtained from a patient who received antiretroviral therapy. These receptors all stem from an adult man with HIV who was CMV-seropositive.

The gene calls are TRBV12-5 and TRBJ2-1; 10 bases map to TRBD2. The CDR3 loop spans 18 amino acids. The junction had 10 bases not matched to a gene; V was cut back by 5 bases and J by 0 bases. Germline-derived CDR1 and CDR2 are LGHNT and FRNRAP. The CDR3 region is CASGPDGTSVGSYNEQFF. The CDR3 DNA is TGTGCTAGTGGTCCCGACGGGACTAGCGTTGGCTCCTACAATGAGCAGTTCTTC.

The J gene is TRBJ2-1, the V gene TRBV3-1 (or the pseudogene TRBV3-2); the D gene is possibly TRBD1 (6 bases). The CDR3 sequence is 17 residues long. V lost 4 bases and J 3 bases, leaving 19 bases between the germline ends. Germline assignment: CDR1 LGHDT and CDR2 YNNKEL (reference sequence). CDR3 DNA: TGTGCCAGCAGCCTGGAAAAGGGGGTCGGATACTACAATGAGCAGTTCTTC. Amino acids: CASSLEKGVGYYNEQFF.

The genes are TRBV9 and TRBJ1-4; D gene ambiguous. CDR3 length: 15 residues. The germline V gene has CDR1 SGDLS and CDR2 YYNGEE. Trimming shortened V by 0 bases and J by 5 bases, and 11 bases separated the two germline ends. CDR3 loop: CASSVDEGGNEKLFF. In DNA form, the CDR3 reads TGTGCCAGCAGCGTAGATGAGGGTGGGAATGAAAAACTGTTTTTT.

The chain links TRBV28 to TRBJ2-1; D gene ambiguous. V was cut by 4 bases and J by 3 bases, with 10 bases left in between. CDR1 and CDR2 from the germline V gene are MDHEN and SYDVKM. The CDR3 covers 14 residues. Here the CDR3 DNA reads TGTGCCAGCAGTTCCCCCGGGTACTACAATGAGCAGTTCTTC. Encoded protein: CASSSPGYYNEQFF.

The rearrangement uses TRBV24-1 and TRBJ1-5, with D perhaps TRBD1 (6 bases). Trimming pared 3 bases from V and 5 bases from J, leaving 13 bases between. Germline-derived CDR1 and CDR2 are KGHDR and SFDVKD. The CDR3 contains 15 residues. The CDR3 DNA sequence: TGTGCCACCAGTGATACAGGGACGGGCCATCAGCCCCAGCATTTT. As protein: CATSDTGTGHQPQHF.

V usage is TRBV9 and J usage is TRBJ2-1, with D tentatively TRBD2 (5 bases). The V end was cut by 0 bases, the J end by 5 bases, with 12 bases between. Germline CDR1 reads SGDLS; CDR2 reads YYNGEE. The CDR3 spans 15 residues. In DNA, the CDR3 is TGTGCCAGCAGCGTAGTTTCAAGCGGAGACAATGAGCAGTTCTTC. Translated, it gives CASSVVSSGDNEQFF. The variable domain in full, with the rest retrieved from reference TRBV9 and TRBJ2-1, is DSGVTQTPKHLITATGQRVTLRCSPRSGDLSVYWYQQSLDQGLQFLIQYYNGEERAKGNILERFSAQQFPDLHSELNLSSLELGDSALYFCASSVVSSGDNEQFFGPGTRLTVL.

This chain connects TRBV2 to TRBJ2-6, with 9 bases identical to TRBD1. Trimming at V came to 6 bases and at J to 3 bases, leaving 6 bases not matched to a gene. Germline V gene lookup returns CDR1 SNHLY and CDR2 FYNNEI. This CDR3 comprises 16 residues. CDR3 DNA sequence: TGTGCCAGCAGCTCACAGGGGGCCGGTGGGGCCAACGTCCTGACTTTC. Translating it yields CASSSQGAGGANVLTF.

The chain combines TRBV5-1 with TRBJ2-2, with 7 positions matching TRBD1. After removal of 0 bases from V and 4 bases from J, the junction contained 9 bases not matched to a gene. The CDR3 has 17 residues. The germline V gene has CDR1 SGHRS and CDR2 YFSETQ. In DNA form, the CDR3 reads TGCGCCAGCAGCTTGGCCGGGACAGTTAAAAGCACCGGGGAGCTGTTTTTT. Translating it yields CASSLAGTVKSTGELFF.